Included here is one TCR beta chain sequence, with context. The antigen is unknown. This record belongs to a study of cytomegalovirus exposure and HLA in healthy donors. Study outcomes and limitations: Across HLA loci, a later analysis found differing TCR association rates, with DRB1 most and HLA-C fewest.

A multiplex PCR was run with 60 Vbeta primers and 13 Jbeta primers. The method was immunoSEQ multiplex PCR; TCRdb's version includes in-frame clones alone and lacks a portion of them. The repertoire holds more than 80,000 clones, with around 64% as singletons. The source of this sequence is a human donor in good health. Sequenced input: PBMCs.

CDR3 region: CASSTESNQPQHF. The CDR3 DNA sequence: TGTGCCAGCAGTACAGAAAGCAATCAGCCCCAGCATTTT. The J gene is TRBJ1-5, the V gene TRBV2; D gene uncertain. Trimming stripped 5 bases from V and 1 base from J, with 6 bases between. The CDR3 is 13 amino acids. Germline V gives CDR1 SNHLY, CDR2 FYNNEI.